This TCR beta chain stems from a study of monozygotic twins with cystic fibrosis. Study-wide results and caveats: Unrelated CF individuals shared fewer identical clonotypes than monozygotic CF twins. The repertoire was suggested to be naive-dominated, clonality median roughly 0.0091. J usage was most co-twin-similar in 8 of 16 pairs, V in 13.

CDR1 and CDR2 (germline): MNHEY, SVGAGI. The CDR3 is 13 amino acids. Trimming removed 10 bases at V and 2 bases at J, with 14 bases between. Note on this clone: Its target is unknown.

Sequencing used immunoSEQ multiplex PCR; TCRdb keeps in-frame clones, though not all of them. The table has around 23,000 clones, approximately 90% seen once; the top ten hold approximately 0.3%. Specimen: blood. The chain combines TRBV6-5 with TRBJ1-1; possibly TRBD1 for D (6 bases). The TCR originated in a girl aged 2 to 9 with cystic fibrosis. CDR3 amino acids: CATRGQQNTEAFF. The CDR3 DNA sequence: TGTGCCACCCGGGGGCAGCAAAACACTGAAGCTTTCTTT.